This T cell receptor beta chain was retrieved from a study of blood T cell repertoires in COVID-19. Only in-frame clones appear in the TCRdb table, and some are missing; sequencing was by immunoSEQ multiplex PCR. Among roughly 91,000 clones listed, approximately 80% were seen once. V dropped 3 bases and J dropped 5 bases, with 13 bases sitting between them. Germline V lookup: CDR1 MGHDK, CDR2 SYGVNS. The CDR3 is 15 residues long. This chain uses TRBV25-1 with TRBJ1-4; D gene unclear. Source material: peripheral blood. The sequence came from a man between 65 and 85 years old with acute or convalescent COVID-19. Here the CDR3 reads CASSDSNSRNEKLFF. The CDR3, as DNA: TGTGCCAGCAGTGATAGTAACAGTCGAAATGAAAAACTGTTTTTT.